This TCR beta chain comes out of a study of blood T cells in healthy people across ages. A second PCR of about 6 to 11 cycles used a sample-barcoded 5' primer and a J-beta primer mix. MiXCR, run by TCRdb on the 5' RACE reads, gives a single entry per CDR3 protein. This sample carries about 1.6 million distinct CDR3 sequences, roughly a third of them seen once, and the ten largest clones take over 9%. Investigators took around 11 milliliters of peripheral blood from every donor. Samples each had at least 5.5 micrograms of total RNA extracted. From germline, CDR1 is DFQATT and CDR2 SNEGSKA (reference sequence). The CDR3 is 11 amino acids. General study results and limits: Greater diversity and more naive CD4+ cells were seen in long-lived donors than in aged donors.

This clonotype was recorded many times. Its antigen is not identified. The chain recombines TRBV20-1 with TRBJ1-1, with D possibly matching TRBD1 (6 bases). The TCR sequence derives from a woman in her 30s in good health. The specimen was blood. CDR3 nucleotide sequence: TGCAGGGGGGCAGTGAACACTGAAGCTTTCTTT. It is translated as CRGAVNTEAFF.